This is a list of T cell receptor beta chains from one sample in a study of CD8+CD57+ T cells in acquired aplastic anemia. TCRdb fed the reads into MiXCR, producing one record per CDR3 protein. The sample records roughly 250,000 distinct CDR3 sequences, about 80% being singletons. The sequencing input was sorted CD4+, CD8+, or CD8+CD57+ T cells (not recorded which) from PBMCs. The receptor set was obtained from a human donor with aplastic anemia. Each CDR3 is given with its conserved first and last residue. The D gene is left open where the match is weak. Clone size, where shown, is once, few, many, or a class for clones that have expanded.

V	size	D	J	DNA	CDR3
TRBV11-2	NA	NA	TRBJ2-5	TGTGCCAGCAGCTGGGGCGGAGGGTCAGAGACCCAGTACTTC	CASSWGGGSETQYF
TRBV5-5	once	TRBD2	TRBJ2-1	TGTGCCAGCCGCTATCTTAGAAGCGGGGGGAGCGATGAGCAGTTCTTC	CASRYLRSGGSDEQFF
TRBV5-6	NA	TRBD2	TRBJ2-1	TGTGCCAGCAGCTTGGAGAGGGACGGGAGGGAATACAATGAGCAGTTCTTC	CASSLERDGREYNEQFF
TRBV7-8	NA	NA	TRBJ2-1	NA	CASSLDGAEQYVEQFF
TRBV2	NA	NA	TRBJ2-3	TGTGCCAGCAGTGATGCGTATGGCCATCAGCCCCAGTATTTT	CASSDAYGHQPQYF
TRBV7-8	NA	NA	TRBJ1-1	TGTGCCAGCAGCTTAGATGTGAGTGGGAACACTCAAGATTTCTTT	CASSLDVSGNTQDFF
TRBV29-1	few	TRBD1	TRBJ1-2	TGCAGCGTTTCGACAGGGGACTATGGCTACACCTTC	CSVSTGDYGYTF
TRBV7-3	NA	NA	TRBJ1-2	TGTGCCAGCAGCTGGACCTTAGGCGCTGAAGCTTTCTTTTTC	CASSWTLGAEAFFF
TRBV10-3	NA	TRBD2	TRBJ2-5	TGTGCCATCAGCCCAGGGGGGACTAGCGGGAGGGCCGAGGAGACCCAGTACTTC	CAISPGGTSGRAEETQYF
TRBV2	once	NA	TRBJ2-3	TGTGCCAGCAGCTATGGGGGGAGTCATGAGCCGCTGTATTTT	CASSYGGSHEPLYF
TRBV7-9	NA	NA	TRBJ2-1	TGTGCCAGCAGCTTGGGGGGCAGAAACGGGGAGGATGAGCAGTTCTTC	CASSLGGRNGEDEQFF
TRBV14	NA	NA	TRBJ2-4	TGTGCCAGCGGCCAAGCTGGGAACATTCACTACTTC	CASGQAGNIHYF
TRBV7-2	NA	NA	TRBJ2-3	TGTGCCAGCAGCTTAGACGGTACCACAGATACGCAGTATTTT	CASSLDGTTDTQYF
TRBV15	once	NA	TRBJ2-1	TGTGCCACCAGCAGAGGGGGGGAGCAAAATGCGCAGTTCTTC	CATSRGGEQNAQFF
TRBV7-8	NA	TRBD2	TRBJ2-3	TGTGCCAGCAGCTTTGCGGGAGGTGGCGCAGCGCTGTCCTTT	CASSFAGGGAALSF
TRBV20-1	NA	TRBD1	TRBJ1-2	TGCAGTGCTAATCCCCATTTCGGGACAGCGTATGGCTACACCTTC	CSANPHFGTAYGYTF
TRBV7-7	NA	NA	TRBJ1-2	TGTGCCAGCAGCTTAGCGCTGGAGGGGAGGCAGGGCTTCACCTTC	CASSLALEGRQGFTF
TRBV7-2	NA	NA	TRBJ2-3	TGTGCCAGCAGCTTAGCGTTTACCAGGGGATGGAATTCCTTT	CASSLAFTRGWNSF
TRBV7-9	NA	NA	TRBJ2-5	TGTGCCAGCAGCTTGGGCTCCAGTCACGAGACGCAGTACTTC	CASSLGSSHETQYF
TRBV11-2	NA	TRBD2	TRBJ2-3	TGTGCCAGCAGCGGGGCGGGAGGGACTAGTACGCAGTATTTT	CASSGAGGTSTQYF
TRBV7-2	once	NA	TRBJ2-4	TGTGCCAGCAGCCCTGGGGCAGTCCAAGGCATTCAGTACTTC	CASSPGAVQGIQYF
TRBV6-1	NA	NA	TRBJ2-1	TGTGCCAGCAGTGGTTGGGGGAATGAGCATGAGCAGTTCTTC	CASSGWGNEHEQFF
TRBV7-6	NA	NA	TRBJ2-3	TGTGCCAGCAGCACCGGGAGAGGGGGGGGTACGCAGTATTTT	CASSTGRGGGTQYF
TRBV10-1	few	NA	TRBJ1-6	TGCGCCAGCAGTTACGCGGAGGGACGCTCCTATAATTCACCCCTCCACTTT	CASSYAEGRSYNSPLHF
TRBV7-8	few	TRBD2	TRBJ2-3	TGTGCCAGCAGCTTAGCGGGGGGGATCACAGATACGCAGTATTTT	CASSLAGGITDTQYF
TRBV11-3	NA	NA	TRBJ2-5	TGTGCCAGCAGCTCTGCAGGGCAACAAGAGACCCAGTACTTC	CASSSAGQQETQYF
TRBV29-1	NA	TRBD2	TRBJ2-3	TGCAGCGATAGCGGGGGCACAGATACGCAGTATTTT	CSDSGGTDTQYF
TRBV9	NA	TRBD1	TRBJ1-2	TGTGCCAGCAGCGTAGCGGGACAGGGTTATGGCTACACCTTC	CASSVAGQGYGYTF
TRBV15	NA	NA	TRBJ2-5	TGTGCCAGCAGCAGAGCCAGCCAGAGAGAGAAGACCCAGTACTTC	CASSRASQREKTQYF
TRBV20-1	NA	NA	TRBJ1-2	TGCAGTGCGGGTGAGGCGCCGGGCTATGGCTACACCTTC	CSAGEAPGYGYTF
TRBV15	many	NA	TRBJ2-3	TGTGCCACCAGCAGAGGCAGCGAGCAAGATACGCAGTATTTT	CATSRGSEQDTQYF
TRBV7-8	NA	NA	TRBJ2-3	TGTGCCAGCAGCTTAGCGGGGACTTGGGATACGCAGTATTTT	CASSLAGTWDTQYF
TRBV10-3	NA	NA	TRBJ1-1	TGTGCCATCGCCACCTTGAACACTGAAGCTTTCTTT	CAIATLNTEAFF
TRBV7-8	NA	NA	TRBJ2-7	TGTGCCAGCAGCTTAGTTGGGGGTCCAGATAACGAGCAGTACTTC	CASSLVGGPDNEQYF
TRBV7-3	NA	TRBD2	TRBJ2-3	TGTGCCAGCAGCTTAGCGGGAGGTCCTTCTACGCTGTATTTT	CASSLAGGPSTLYF
TRBV4-1	NA	TRBD1	TRBJ1-2	TGCGCCAGCACCCGGGGTCCAGGGGGCAGCTATGGCTACACCTTC	CASTRGPGGSYGYTF
TRBV15	NA	NA	TRBJ1-5	TGTGCCACCAGCGTAGAAGATAGCGGGCCGCCCCAGCATTTT	CATSVEDSGPPQHF
TRBV7-9	few	NA	TRBJ1-1	NA	CASSWADEQFFGPFF
TRBV11-3	NA	NA	TRBJ1-6	TGTGCCAGCAGCTTAGATCTGCCAGTATACCTCCACTTT	CASSLDLPVYLHF
TRBV19	many	TRBD2	TRBJ2-3	TGTGCCAGTAGTATAGCTAGCGGTCCCTACAATGAGTATTTT	CASSIASGPYNEYF
TRBV7-3	NA	NA	TRBJ1-2	TGTGCCAGCAGTTCTAGCGGGACTTGGGGAGAGAACCAGTACACCTTC	CASSSSGTWGENQYTF
TRBV2	NA	NA	TRBJ2-3	TGTGCCAGCAGTGATAGGCTACCGGCTAGCACAGATACGCAGTATTTT	CASSDRLPASTDTQYF
TRBV2	NA	NA	TRBJ2-5	TGTGCCAGCAGTGCTGGGGTGGGAGAGACCCAGTACTTC	CASSAGVGETQYF